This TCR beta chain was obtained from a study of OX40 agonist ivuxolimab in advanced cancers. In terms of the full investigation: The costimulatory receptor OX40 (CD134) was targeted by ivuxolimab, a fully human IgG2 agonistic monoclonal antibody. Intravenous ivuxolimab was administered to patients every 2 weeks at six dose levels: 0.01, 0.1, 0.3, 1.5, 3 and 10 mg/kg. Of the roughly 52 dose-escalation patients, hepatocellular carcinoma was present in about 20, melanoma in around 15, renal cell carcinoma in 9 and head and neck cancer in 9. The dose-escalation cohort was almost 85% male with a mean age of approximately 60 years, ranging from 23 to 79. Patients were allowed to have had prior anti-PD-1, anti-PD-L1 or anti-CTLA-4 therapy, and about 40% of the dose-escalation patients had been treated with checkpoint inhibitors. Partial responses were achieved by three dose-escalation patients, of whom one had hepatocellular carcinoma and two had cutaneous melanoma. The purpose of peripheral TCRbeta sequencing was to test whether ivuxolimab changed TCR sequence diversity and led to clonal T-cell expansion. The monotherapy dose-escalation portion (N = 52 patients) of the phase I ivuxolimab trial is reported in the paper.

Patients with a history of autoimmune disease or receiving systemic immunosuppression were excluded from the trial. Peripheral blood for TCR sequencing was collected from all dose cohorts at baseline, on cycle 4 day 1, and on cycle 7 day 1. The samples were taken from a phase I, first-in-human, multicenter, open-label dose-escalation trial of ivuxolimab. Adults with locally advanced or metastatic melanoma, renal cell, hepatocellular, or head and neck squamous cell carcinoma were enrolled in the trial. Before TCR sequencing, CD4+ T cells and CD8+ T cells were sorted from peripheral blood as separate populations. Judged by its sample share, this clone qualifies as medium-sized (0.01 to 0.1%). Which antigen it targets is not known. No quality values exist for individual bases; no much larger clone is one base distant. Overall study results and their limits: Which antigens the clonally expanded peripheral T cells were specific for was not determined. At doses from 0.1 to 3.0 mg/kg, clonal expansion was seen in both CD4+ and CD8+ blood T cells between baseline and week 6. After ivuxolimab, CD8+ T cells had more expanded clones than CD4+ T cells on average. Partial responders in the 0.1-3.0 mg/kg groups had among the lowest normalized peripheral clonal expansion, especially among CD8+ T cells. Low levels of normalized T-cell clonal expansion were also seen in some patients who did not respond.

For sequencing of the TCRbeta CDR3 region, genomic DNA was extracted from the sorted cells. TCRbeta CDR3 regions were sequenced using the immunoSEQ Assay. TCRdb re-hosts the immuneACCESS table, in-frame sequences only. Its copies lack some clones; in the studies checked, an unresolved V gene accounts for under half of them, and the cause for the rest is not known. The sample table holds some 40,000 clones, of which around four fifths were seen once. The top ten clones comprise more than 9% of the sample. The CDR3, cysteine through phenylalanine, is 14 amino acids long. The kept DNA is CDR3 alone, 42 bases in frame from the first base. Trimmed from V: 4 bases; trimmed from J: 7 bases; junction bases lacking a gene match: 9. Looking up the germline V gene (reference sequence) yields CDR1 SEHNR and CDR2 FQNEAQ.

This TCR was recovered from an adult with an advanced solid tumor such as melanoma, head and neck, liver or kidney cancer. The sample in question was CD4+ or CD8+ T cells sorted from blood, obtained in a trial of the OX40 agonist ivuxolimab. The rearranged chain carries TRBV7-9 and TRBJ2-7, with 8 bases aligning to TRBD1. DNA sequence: TGTGCCAGCAGCTCACCACAGGGGGAAAGAGAGCAGTACTTC. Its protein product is CASSSPQGEREQYF.